This T cell receptor beta chain was obtained from a study of post-analysis software for immune sequencing data (dated by TCRdb to the mid-2010s). Study-wide context: Relapsing-remitting, secondary progressive and progressive-relapsing multiple sclerosis were recorded as disease courses, and subtype annotation was lacking for some patients. A subset of samples was prepared in parallel using single-end sample barcoding, then pooled and co-amplified after Illumina adapter ligation. The patient repertoires were compared against around 11 previously published healthy control repertoires obtained from donors aged 6 to 25 years.

Library creation used PCR. The sample was run on an Illumina HiSeq 2500. To reduce PCR and sequencing biases, unique molecular identifiers were built into the TCR beta cDNA libraries. Around 500,000 cDNA molecules were obtained for every 1 to 10 million input T cells, so each molecule roughly corresponded to one T cell. The same protocol used for the earlier healthy control dataset was applied to prepare and sequence the patient libraries. Within a given batch, samples were prepared together, multiplexed and sequenced on the same HiSeq lane. In the paper's pipeline: Raw barcoded reads were processed with MIGEC, discarding single-read molecular identifier groups before consensus assembly and CDR3 extraction. VDJtools was used for post-analysis of the clonotype tables, and diversity was normalized by down-sampling every dataset to the size of the smallest sample. In repertoire overlap clustering, CDR3 amino acid sequences, but not nucleotide sequences, were matched to correct batch-related cross-sample contamination. TCRdb trimmed the raw reads at Q25, called clones with MiXCR and kept productive beta chains. Records with the same CDR3 protein are collapsed into one entry carrying the most frequent genes and DNA. The V and J calls and clone size come from TCRdb's table, not from the authors' own analysis. A total of approximately 570,000 distinct CDR3 sequences appear in this sample, 44% of them only once. The ten most abundant clones make up 1.7% of the sample.

To demonstrate the VDJtools post-analysis software, TCR beta repertoires were profiled from the peripheral blood of 10 to 15 young patients with multiple sclerosis. The patients with multiple sclerosis were children and adolescents between about 6 and 16 years of age. The V and J ends are trimmed by 1 base and 11 bases, leaving 20 bases between them. The germline V gene (reference sequence) provides CDR1 DFQATT and CDR2 SNEGSKA. Including cysteine and phenylalanine, the CDR3 has 14 amino acids. The CDR3 DNA has 42 bases and is translated from base 1. Study-wide conclusions, independent of this receptor: The multiple sclerosis patient group was slightly younger than the control group. Normalized Chao1 diversity was significantly lower in multiple sclerosis patients than controls, suggesting substantial peripheral T-cell clonal expansion. Direct clustering with F measure revealed strong co-clustering of samples prepared in the same batch, which led to a batch-effect correction. Patients showed significantly higher frequencies than controls for a few TRBV segments, among them TRBV5-6, TRBV5-1 and TRBV20-1.

Notes on this clonotype: Its cognate antigen has yet to be identified. It has no much larger one-base neighbor in the sample; base qualities were not kept.

The sequence came from a girl aged 10 to 17 with multiple sclerosis. The chain uses TRBV20-1 and TRBJ2-5; the D gene is not confidently resolved. The sample consisted of blood. The DNA reads as follows: TGCAGTGCTAGAGTCTCGCGTCGCCTGAATGAGCAGTACTTC. Translated, this is CSARVSRRLNEQYF.